The 21 T cell receptor beta chains below come from one sample, sequenced in a study of blood T cells in healthy people across ages (dated by TCRdb to about 2015). To prepare the library, 5' RACE was applied. The sequencing machine was an Illumina HiSeq 2500. A second about 7 to 12 cycle PCR used a sample-barcoded 5' primer and a J-beta primer mix. Clones were called with MiXCR by TCRdb after fastp trimmed the public reads at Q25, and only in-frame beta chains were retained. Rows with a matching CDR3 protein are joined into one entry that keeps the most common DNA and genes. The sample contains approximately 960,000 distinct CDR3 sequences, about 27% of them found a single time. 10% of the sample rests with the top ten. Another study also made use of these data, one on T cells of mothers and their children.

The specimen was blood. All receptors come from a woman between 40 and 55 years old in good health.

In this sample, this clonotype turned up once. The gene calls are TRBV7-9 and TRBJ2-7; D gene unclear. The CDR3 has 14 residues. Germline values: CDR1 SEHNR, CDR2 FQNEAQ (reference sequence). Trimming pared 8 bases from V and 0 bases from J, leaving 14 bases between. The chain's CDR3 is CASQASPSSYEQYF. CDR3 nucleotide sequence: TGTGCCAGCCAAGCTTCCCCAAGCTCCTACGAGCAGTACTTC.

The chain uses TRBV5-1 and TRBJ2-2, with D perhaps matching TRBD1 (6 bases). The CDR3 has 14 amino acids. Per the germline V gene, CDR1 is SGHRS and CDR2 is YFSETQ. Trimming took 6 bases from V and 3 from J, leaving 12 bases between them. The CDR3 spells CASTGTSDTGELFF. DNA for the CDR3: TGCGCCAGCACCGGGACATCTGACACCGGGGAGCTGTTTTTT.

This clonotype was seen a handful of times. This chain uses TRBV28 with TRBJ2-7; 8 positions match TRBD1. The germline CDR1 and CDR2 sequences are MDHEN and SYDVKM. This CDR3 is built from 15 residues. J gave up 3 bases and V 6 bases, and 10 bases lay outside the gene matches. This chain's CDR3 is CASRSRGRGNYEQYF. CDR3 sequence (DNA): TGTGCCAGCAGGTCCAGGGGGCGAGGAAACTACGAGCAGTACTTC.

The sample holds a few counts of this clonotype. The V call is TRBV5-1, the J call TRBJ1-1; D gene unclear. The length of the CDR3 is 13 residues. CDR1 is SGHRS and CDR2 is YFSETQ in the germline V gene. The V gene lost 0 bases and the J gene lost 6 bases, with 9 bases spanning the gap. CDR3 in DNA: TGCGCCAGCAGCTTGGCTGGGTTGGCTGAAGCTTTCTTT. It is translated as CASSLAGLAEAFF. Full variable domain (missing parts from reference TRBV5-1 and TRBJ1-1): KAGVTQTPRYLIKTRGQQVTLSCSPISGHRSVSWYQQTPGQGLQFLFEYFSETQRNKGNFPGRFSGRQFSNSRSEMNVSTLELGDSALYLCASSLAGLAEAFFGQGTRLTVV.

This chain uses TRBV4-2 with TRBJ2-4; D is uncertain. The J call is uncertain, as TRBJ2-7 better fits the DNA end. Germline V gene data show CDR1 as LGHNA and CDR2 as YNFKEQ. This CDR3 contains 13 residues. For the CDR3, the DNA is TGTGCCAGCAGCCAATCCCGGGTCTACGAGCAGTACTTC. Protein: CASSQSRVYEQYF.

This chain uses TRBV11-1 with TRBJ2-1; possible D gene TRBD1, 5 bases. This CDR3 is 15 amino acids long. V shed 5 bases and J shed 2 bases, with 13 bases lying between them. CDR1 and CDR2 from the germline V gene are SGHAT and FQDESV (reference sequence). In DNA, the CDR3 is TGTGCCAGCAGCCTCCGCAGGGAACCCTACAATGAGCAGTTCTTC. It yields the protein CASSLRREPYNEQFF.

This clonotype was observed a few times. The rearrangement uses TRBV20-1 and TRBJ2-3; D is ambiguous. The CDR3 runs to 13 residues. CDR1 is DFQATT, CDR2 SNEGSKA, per germline (reference sequence). The germline V and J ends were trimmed by 0 bases and 4 bases, with 8 bases remaining between them. Here the CDR3 reads CSAREGYADTQYF. CDR3 DNA sequence: TGCAGTGCTAGAGAAGGATACGCAGATACGCAGTATTTT.

This clonotype occurred many times. The chain is built from TRBV29-1 and TRBJ2-6, with D hard to call. The CDR3 is made up of 16 amino acids. Germline V CDR1 and CDR2: SQVTM, ANQGSEA. Trimming removed 4 bases from V and 0 bases from J, with 13 bases in between. CDR3 in DNA: TGCAGCGTTGCGCGACAAGGTGGCTCTGGGGCCAACGTCCTGACTTTC. Encoded protein: CSVARQGGSGANVLTF.

About this clonotype itself: Germline is not matched at one junction end, which may reflect a read error. This sequence joins TRBV15 and TRBJ2-3; the D gene could be TRBD1 or TRBD2 (5 bases each). CDR3 length: 16 amino acids. Germline loops: CDR1 LNHNV, CDR2 YYDKDF (reference sequence). The DNA for the CDR3 is TGTGCCACCAGCTTACCCAAGGGGTCTAGCACAGATTCGCAGTATTTT. This codes for CATSLPKGSSTDSQYF. The variable domain in full, with the rest retrieved from reference TRBV15 and TRBJ2-3, is DAMVIQNPRYQVTQFGKPVTLSCSQTLNHNVMYWYQQKSSQAPKLLFHYYDKDFNNEADTPDNFQSRRPNTSFCFLDIRSPGLGDTAMYLCATSLPKGSSTDSQYFGPGTRLTVL.

This clonotype was picked up a small number of times. The CDR3 is CASSLGGGVSYNEQYF. The CDR3 DNA is TGTGCCAGCAGCCTAGGCGGGGGGGTGTCCTACAATGAGCAGTACTTC. The chain combines TRBV7-3 with TRBJ2-1; 9 nucleotides match TRBD2. The end of the DNA is better explained by TRBJ2-7, so the J call may be wrong. Germline assignment: CDR1 SGHTA and CDR2 FQGTGA. This CDR3 spans 16 amino acids.

The table lists this clonotype with many counts. The CDR3 spells CASSQPVKSYEQYF. The CDR3 region has the DNA TGCGCCAGCAGCCAACCAGTCAAATCCTACGAGCAGTACTTC. V gene TRBV4-1 combines with J gene TRBJ2-7; D gene ambiguous. Trimming took 2 bases from V and 1 from J, leaving 9 bases between them. Germline-derived CDR1 and CDR2 are MGHRA and YSYEKL. This CDR3 has 14 residues.

This clonotype was observed a few times. The genes are TRBV20-1 and TRBJ2-1; 8 bases fit TRBD1. J was trimmed by 10 bases and V by 2 bases; bases with no gene match: 4. Germline CDR1 DFQATT, CDR2 SNEGSKA (reference sequence). This CDR3 region has 12 residues. The CDR3 loop reads CSARSDRGEQFF. For the CDR3, the DNA is TGCAGTGCTAGATCCGACAGGGGCGAGCAGTTCTTC.

This clonotype was counted a few times. The chain combines TRBV6-5 with TRBJ2-5; maybe TRBD2 (6 bases). The germline CDR1 and CDR2 sequences are MNHEY and SVGAGI. Trimming took 0 bases from V and 2 from J, leaving 13 bases between them. The CDR3 has 16 residues. Written as DNA, the CDR3 is TGTGCCAGCAGTTACTCGGGTCCTGGAGGGCAAGAGACCCAGTACTTC. Translation: CASSYSGPGGQETQYF.

The chain is built from TRBV5-1 and TRBJ2-1; 7 nucleotides match TRBD1. V dropped 2 bases and J dropped 4; count of bases not matched to a gene: 6. CDR1 and CDR2 (germline): SGHRS, YFSETQ. The CDR3 covers 15 residues. As DNA, the CDR3 is TGCGCCAGCAGCTTCAGGACAGGACCTTACAATGAGCAGTTCTTC. As protein: CASSFRTGPYNEQFF.

This clonotype was seen many times. The rearrangement uses TRBV18 and TRBJ2-7; TRBD2 might be the D (7 bases). The CDR3 is 14 amino acids. V lost 3 bases and J lost 5, with 14 bases in between. CDR1 and CDR2 from the germline V gene are KGHSH and LQKENI. CDR3 protein: CASSPSGRDNEQYF. CDR3 DNA: TGTGCCAGCTCACCCTCAGGGAGGGACAACGAGCAGTACTTC.

The chain joins TRBV12-3 or TRBV12-4 to TRBJ1-1; D call uncertain. V was clipped by 4 bases and J by 3 bases, with 12 bases between them. The length of the CDR3 is 14 residues. For the CDR3, the DNA is TGTGCCAGCAGTTCGGGCCTCGGCCACACTGAAGCTTTCTTT. The encoded protein is CASSSGLGHTEAFF.

This clonotype was seen at least ten times. The chain couples TRBV12-5 to TRBJ2-3; 10 bases fit TRBD2. With 4 bases clipped from V and 6 bases from J, the junction kept 7 bases outside the gene matches. Germline V gene lookup returns CDR1 LGHNT and CDR2 FRNRAP. The CDR3 has 15 amino acids. The CDR3 protein is CASGYWTSGSDTQYF. The CDR3 nucleotides are TGTGCTAGTGGTTACTGGACTAGCGGTTCCGATACGCAGTATTTT. Full variable domain (outside the CDR3, taken from reference TRBV12-5 and TRBJ2-3): DARVTQTPRHKVTEMGQEVTMRCQPILGHNTVFWYRQTMMQGLELLAYFRNRAPLDDSGMPKDRFSAEMPDATLATLKIQPSEPRDSAVYFCASGYWTSGSDTQYFGPGTRLTVL.

The chain is built from TRBV20-1 and TRBJ1-5, with 7 positions matching TRBD1. This CDR3 contains 16 residues. After removal of 6 bases from V and 6 bases from J, the junction contained 17 bases not matched to a gene. Germline V CDR1 and CDR2: DFQATT, SNEGSKA (reference sequence). CDR3 sequence: CSARPRGQGLGQPQHF. Written as DNA, the CDR3 is TGCAGTGCCAGACCTAGGGGGCAGGGGCTGGGTCAGCCCCAGCATTTT.

The sample holds a few counts of this clonotype. The J gene is TRBJ2-1, the V gene TRBV2, with 9 bases that match TRBD2. The CDR3 is made up of 15 amino acids. Trimming removed 6 bases from V and 4 bases from J; junction bases left unmatched: 7. The germline V gene has CDR1 SNHLY and CDR2 FYNNEI. In DNA form, the CDR3 reads TGTGCCAGCAGGAGGGAGACTAGCGGATACAATGAGCAGTTCTTC. Translated, it gives CASRRETSGYNEQFF. The full variable domain, rest sourced from reference TRBV2 and TRBJ2-1, is EPEVTQTPSHQVTQMGQEVILRCVPISNHLYFYWYRQILGQKVEFLVSFYNNEISEKSEIFDDQFSVERPDGSNFTLKIRSTKLEDSAMYFCASRRETSGYNEQFFGPGTRLTVL.

The chain links TRBV28 to TRBJ2-7, with 7 bases lining up with TRBD1. The CDR3 is 13 amino acids. CDR1 and CDR2 (germline): MDHEN, SYDVKM. V lost 5 bases to trimming and J lost 7 bases; unmatched junction nucleotides: 8. This CDR3 is CASSHDRVREQYF. Here the CDR3 DNA reads TGTGCCAGCAGTCATGACAGGGTTAGGGAGCAGTACTTC.

J is TRBJ2-7 and V is TRBV6-2 or TRBV6-3; a possible D gene is TRBD2 (5 bases). CDR3 length: 12 amino acids. CDR1 and CDR2 (germline): MNHEY, SVGEGT. With 6 bases removed from V and 7 bases from J, the gap between germline ends came to 13 bases. CDR3 loop: CASRPGVAEQYF. CDR3 DNA sequence: TGTGCCAGCAGGCCCGGAGTAGCGGAGCAGTACTTC.